A single TCR beta chain is shown here with its context. This sample stems from a study of shared clonotypes between healthy human individuals. Naivety among CD8 cells was defined by CD45RO negativity and positive CCR7 selection, thereby excluding terminally differentiated effector memory CD45RA+ cells. Germline loops: CDR1 SEHNR, CDR2 FQNEAQ (reference sequence). The CDR3 loop spans 15 amino acids. Trimming took 6 bases from V and 4 from J, leaving 18 bases between them. Assay: immunoSEQ multiplex PCR; the TCRdb copy retains only in-frame clones and omits some. This sample carries some 2.1 million clones, 85% to 95% of them seen once, and the ten largest clones take roughly 1%.

The clonotype comes from a young man in good health. The chain recombines TRBV7-9 with TRBJ2-5, with D maybe TRBD1 (6 bases). Specimen: naive CD8+ T cells sorted from blood. The CDR3 region is CASRMPMEGGETQYF. As DNA, the CDR3 is TGTGCCAGCAGGATGCCGATGGAAGGGGGAGAGACCCAGTACTTC. Full variable domain (rest looked up from reference TRBV7-9 and TRBJ2-5): DTGVSQNPRHKITKRGQNVTFRCDPISEHNRLYWYRQTLGQGPEFLTYFQNEAQLEKSRLLSDRFSAERPKGSFSTLEIQRTEQGDSAMYLCASRMPMEGGETQYFGPGTRLLVL.